This entry lists 25 T cell receptor beta chains sequenced from one sample in a study of PD-L1 blockade in urothelial cancer. The data were produced by immunoSEQ multiplex PCR, yet TCRdb's version contains in-frame clones alone and is incomplete. Of just over 50,000 clones listed, approximately 77% are singletons. This material consisted of PBMCs, taken around atezolizumab (anti-PD-L1) treatment. The receptors were gathered from a man between 65 and 85 years old with urothelial cancer.

The V call is TRBV10-3, the J call TRBJ2-7; no firm D call. This CDR3 spans 14 amino acids. The V end was cut by 11 bases, the J end by 0 bases, with 17 bases between. Germline-derived CDR1 and CDR2 are ENHRY and SYGVKD. As DNA, the CDR3 is TGTGCCTCATCACAGTCCGCCTCCTCCTACGAGCAGTACTTC. The encoded protein is CASSQSASSYEQYF.

The V and J genes are TRBV4-3 and TRBJ2-5; the match to TRBD2 covers 11 bases. Trimming removed 1 base from V and 5 bases from J; junction bases left unmatched: 12. The CDR3 is 18 amino acids. Germline V gene data show CDR1 as LGHNA and CDR2 as YSLEER. The CDR3 region is CASSQGFERPSGGETQYF. As DNA, the CDR3 is TGCGCCAGCAGCCAAGGTTTCGAGCGGCCTAGCGGGGGGGAGACCCAGTACTTC.

On this clone: Other DNA sequences in this specimen translate into the identical CDR3. The chain links TRBV5-1 to TRBJ2-2; D might be TRBD1 (5 bases). Per the germline V gene, CDR1 is SGHRS and CDR2 is YFSETQ. V was clipped by 1 base and J by 2 bases, with 9 bases between them. The length of the CDR3 is 15 residues. The CDR3 spells CASSLTGANTGELFF. In DNA form, the CDR3 reads TGCGCCAGCAGCTTGACAGGTGCCAACACCGGGGAGCTGTTTTTT.

This clone appeared many times. This CDR3 is CASSAGRSYEQYF. In DNA form, the CDR3 reads TGTGCCAGCAGTGCCGGGAGATCCTACGAGCAGTACTTC. The chain recombines TRBV6-5 with TRBJ2-7; D may be TRBD2 (6 bases). V lost 5 bases to trimming and J lost 1 base, with 9 bases between them. Per germline, CDR1 MNHEY and CDR2 SVGAGI. The CDR3 spans 13 residues.

This clone was seen just once. The chain is built from TRBV6-6 and TRBJ2-6; D perhaps matches TRBD2 (5 bases). V lost 2 bases and J lost 0, with 8 bases in between. The germline V gene has CDR1 MNHNY and CDR2 SVGAGI (reference sequence). The CDR3 consists of 16 residues. CDR3 nucleotide sequence: TGTGCCAGCAGTTACCGGGGAAACTCTGGGGCCAACGTCCTGACTTTC. It specifies CASSYRGNSGANVLTF.

Here the CDR3 reads CARQGSSGRVSSYNEQFF. The CDR3 nucleotides are TGTGCCAGACAAGGTTCTAGCGGGAGGGTGAGCTCCTACAATGAGCAGTTCTTC. J is TRBJ2-1 and V is TRBV7-3; 12 bases are a match to TRBD2. Per the germline V gene, CDR1 is SGHTA and CDR2 is FQGTGA. The length of the CDR3 is 18 residues. V trimming: 9 bases; J trimming: 0 bases; junction bases outside the gene matches: 12. The whole variable domain, filled in from reference TRBV7-3 and TRBJ2-1, reads GAGVSQTPSNKVTEKGKYVELRCDPISGHTALYWYRQSLGQGPEFLIYFQGTGAADDSGLPNDRFFAVRPEGSVSTLKIQRTERGDSAVYLCARQGSSGRVSSYNEQFFGPGTRLTVL.

This chain joins TRBV19 and TRBJ1-2; the match to TRBD1 covers 10 bases. CDR3 size: 15 residues. The germline V gene encodes CDR1 LNHDA and CDR2 SQIVND (reference sequence). Trimming removed 4 bases from V and 4 bases from J; junction bases left unmatched: 6. CDR3 protein: CASSRGTGDVYGYTF. The CDR3 DNA sequence: TGTGCCAGTAGTAGGGGGACAGGGGACGTCTATGGCTACACCTTC.

This clone has a handful of counts. This rearrangement joins TRBV28 to TRBJ2-2; 8 bases align to TRBD2. The CDR3 loop spans 13 amino acids. The trim removed 11 bases at V and 5 bases at J, leaving 7 bases unmatched. Germline CDR1 reads MDHEN; CDR2 reads SYDVKM. This chain's CDR3 is CACGSGGTGELFF. The CDR3 coding sequence is TGTGCCTGTGGGTCGGGGGGGACCGGGGAGCTGTTTTTT. Using reference TRBV28 and TRBJ2-2 for the parts outside the CDR3, the full variable domain is DVKVTQSSRYLVKRTGEKVFLECVQDMDHENMFWYRQDPGLGLRLIYFSYDVKMKEKGDIPEGYSVSREKKERFSLILESASTNQTSMYLCACGSGGTGELFFGEGSRLTVL.

The chain uses TRBV6-5 and TRBJ1-1; perhaps TRBD1 as D (6 bases). The V gene's germline CDR1 is MNHEY and CDR2 SVGAGI. V was pared by 4 bases and J by 4 bases, with 13 bases between. The CDR3 extends over 14 amino acids. CDR3: CASSLGGRLTEAFF. The CDR3, as DNA: TGTGCCAGCAGTTTAGGGGGACGCCTCACTGAAGCTTTCTTT.

This chain links TRBV27 with TRBJ2-1; no clear D gene. V lost 0 bases, J lost 7 bases, and 10 bases lay in between. The CDR3 consists of 14 residues. Germline assignment: CDR1 MNHEY and CDR2 SMNVEV (reference sequence). DNA for the CDR3: TGTGCCAGCAGTTTATCCCCTTTATCGAATGAGCAGTTCTTC. Its translation: CASSLSPLSNEQFF.

Sample share makes this clone medium-sized. This chain joins TRBV2 and TRBJ2-2; 8 nucleotides match TRBD1. Losses at the gene ends were 4 bases for V and 4 bases for J; bases not matched to a gene: 5. CDR1 and CDR2 from the germline V gene are SNHLY and FYNNEI. The CDR3 runs to 15 residues. The chain's CDR3 is CASSGGTGVTGELFF. The DNA for the CDR3 is TGTGCCAGCAGTGGCGGGACAGGTGTCACCGGGGAGCTGTTTTTT. The full variable domain, completed using reference TRBV2 and TRBJ2-2, is EPEVTQTPSHQVTQMGQEVILRCVPISNHLYFYWYRQILGQKVEFLVSFYNNEISEKSEIFDDQFSVERPDGSNFTLKIRSTKLEDSAMYFCASSGGTGVTGELFFGEGSRLTVL.

The chain employs TRBV9 and TRBJ1-1, with 8 bases lining up with TRBD1. V dropped 4 bases and J dropped 0; count of bases not matched to a gene: 8. The CDR3 is made up of 16 amino acids. Germline V gives CDR1 SGDLS, CDR2 YYNGEE. The CDR3 nucleotides are TGTGCCAGCAGCCCCGGACAGGGTGGATTGAACACTGAAGCTTTCTTT. Its protein is CASSPGQGGLNTEAFF.

This clone was seen once. CDR3 residues: CASRQLDVAFF. Here the CDR3 DNA reads TGTGCCAGCAGACAGTTAGACGTAGCTTTCTTT. This chain joins TRBV2 and TRBJ1-1; D not resolved. Germline CDR1 and CDR2: SNHLY and FYNNEI. Trimming removed 6 bases from V and 10 bases from J, with 12 bases in between. This CDR3 spans 11 amino acids.

The chain has TRBV4-3 and TRBJ2-7, with D possibly being TRBD1 (5 bases). Per the germline V gene, CDR1 is LGHNA and CDR2 is YSLEER. V gave up 5 bases and J gave up 0 bases, with 11 bases separating them. The CDR3 contains 14 residues. The CDR3 region has the DNA TGCGCCAGCAGCGCCCAAACAGGCTCCTACGAGCAGTACTTC. It is translated as CASSAQTGSYEQYF.

The sample holds one count of this clone. The CDR3 region is CASSRDRIEKLFF. The CDR3 bases are TGTGCCAGCAGCCGTGACAGGATCGAAAAACTGTTTTTT. This chain uses TRBV5-4 with TRBJ1-4; tentatively, D is TRBD1 (6 bases). This CDR3 spans 13 amino acids. Trimming removed 4 bases from V and 8 bases from J, with 12 bases in between. CDR1 and CDR2 (germline): SGHNT, YYREEE (reference sequence).

The chain links TRBV6-1 to TRBJ2-7; 9 bases align to TRBD1. In germline, CDR1 is MNHNS, CDR2 SASEGT. This CDR3 spans 15 amino acids. Unmatched junction bases numbered 5, after V lost 5 bases and J lost 0 bases. CDR3 nucleotide sequence: TGTGCCAGCAGTAGGGACAGGGTGAACTCCTACGAGCAGTACTTC. Translating it yields CASSRDRVNSYEQYF.

The V and J genes are TRBV15 and TRBJ2-5, with 9 bases that match TRBD1. Trimming took 2 bases from V and 5 from J; bases not matched to a gene: 3. The CDR3 spans 14 residues. Germline CDR1 reads LNHNV; CDR2 reads YYDKDF (reference sequence). The CDR3 sequence is CATSRTTGGETQYF. In DNA form, the CDR3 reads TGTGCCACCAGCAGAACGACAGGGGGGGAGACCCAGTACTTC.

The J gene is TRBJ1-2, the V gene TRBV7-2; 7 nucleotides match TRBD1. This CDR3 has 13 residues. V was pared by 5 bases and J by 2 bases, with 2 bases of the junction left unmatched. Looked up from germline, CDR1 is SGHTA and CDR2 is FQGNSA. CDR3 DNA sequence: TGTGCCAGCAGCCAGGACAGGAACTATGGCTACACCTTC. As protein: CASSQDRNYGYTF.

The chain combines TRBV12-5 with TRBJ1-2; unclear D gene. The CDR3 covers 15 residues. The germline gives CDR1 LGHNT, CDR2 FRNRAP. V shed 5 bases and J shed 8 bases, with 21 bases lying between them. The CDR3 DNA follows: TGTGCTAGTGGTCCCCGACCGTCCCCCTCAGGAGGCTACACCTTC. Protein sequence: CASGPRPSPSGGYTF.

The chain uses TRBV7-9 and TRBJ2-7; D is uncertain. Germline CDR1 reads SEHNR; CDR2 reads FQNEAQ (reference sequence). V lost 2 bases and J 1 base, leaving 6 bases between the germline ends. CDR3 length equals 13 residues. CDR3 region: CASSLSTSYEQYF. In nucleotides, the CDR3 is TGTGCCAGCAGCTTATCTACTTCCTACGAGCAGTACTTC.

This sequence joins TRBV25-1 and TRBJ2-5; 9 bases are shared with TRBD1. Germline values: CDR1 MGHDK, CDR2 SYGVNS. V was pared by 5 bases and J by 0 bases, with 10 bases of the junction left unmatched. There are 17 residues in the CDR3. The CDR3 protein is CASSSHRDRVYQETQYF. The CDR3 DNA reads as TGTGCCAGCAGTTCTCACCGGGACAGGGTGTACCAAGAGACCCAGTACTTC.

The chain has TRBV7-3 and TRBJ2-4; tentative D call: TRBD1 (5 bases). Germline V gene data show CDR1 as SGHTA and CDR2 as FQGTGA. The CDR3 has 14 amino acids. The V and J ends lost 2 bases and 5 bases respectively, with 10 bases between them. The CDR3 sequence: CASSLSGRENIQYF. The CDR3 bases are TGTGCCAGCAGCTTATCGGGCAGGGAAAACATTCAGTACTTC.

V is TRBV7-9 and J is TRBJ1-3; perhaps TRBD1 as D (5 bases). This CDR3 is built from 11 residues. V was clipped by 11 bases and J by 4 bases, with 9 bases between them. The germline V gene encodes CDR1 SEHNR and CDR2 FQNEAQ (reference sequence). The CDR3 bases are TGTGCCGGCCAGGGAGGAAACACCATATATTTT. Its protein product is CAGQGGNTIYF.

V gene TRBV6-5 combines with J gene TRBJ2-3, with TRBD2 matching 7 bases. The CDR3 extends over 15 amino acids. The junction had 9 bases not matched to a gene; V was cut back by 6 bases and J by 3 bases. Germline V gene data show CDR1 as MNHEY and CDR2 as SVGAGI. The CDR3 DNA is TGTGCCAGCAGCCCGAGCGGGGCTGGGACAGATACGCAGTATTTT. Translated: CASSPSGAGTDTQYF.

This clone was counted a single time. The chain couples TRBV7-9 to TRBJ2-7; 9 nucleotides align to TRBD1. From germline, CDR1 is SEHNR and CDR2 FQNEAQ (reference sequence). CDR3 size: 16 residues. V was pared by 6 bases and J by 5 bases, with 14 bases of the junction left unmatched. CDR3 nucleotides: TGTGCCAGCAGTCCAGAACCCGGGACAGGGAACCACGAGCAGTACTTC. Translation gives CASSPEPGTGNHEQYF. The variable domain in full, with the rest retrieved from reference TRBV7-9 and TRBJ2-7, is DTGVSQNPRHKITKRGQNVTFRCDPISEHNRLYWYRQTLGQGPEFLTYFQNEAQLEKSRLLSDRFSAERPKGSFSTLEIQRTEQGDSAMYLCASSPEPGTGNHEQYFGPGTRLTVT.